This note documents a single T cell receptor beta chain sequence. The sample comes from a study of radiotherapy plus CTLA-4 blockade in lung cancer. Sequenced by immunoSEQ multiplex PCR; TCRdb stores in-frame clones only, minus some. The sample carries fewer than 140,000 clones, around 85% recorded once. From germline, CDR1 is ENHRY and CDR2 SYGVKD. J was trimmed by 3 bases and V by 4 bases; bases with no gene match: 3. This CDR3 has 14 residues. The genes are TRBV10-3 and TRBJ2-7; 10 nucleotides agree with TRBD1. The receptor was isolated from a human donor with non-small cell lung cancer that progressed on radiotherapy plus ipilimumab. Some clones in this sample may be carry-over from other donors' samples. The sequenced sample was peripheral blood, obtained from a patient treated with radiotherapy plus ipilimumab. In DNA form, the CDR3 reads TGTGCCATCAGTGCAGACAGGGGGCTCTACGAGCAGTACTTC. This gives the protein CAISADRGLYEQYF.